The present T cell receptor (beta chain) was sequenced within a study of T cell responses to AZD1222 COVID-19 vaccine. Study observations and caveats: The study sampled repertoires only after the peak T cell response. White British people made up most donors, females outnumbered males, and clonal diversity was possibly underestimated. Seropositivity was recorded at baseline in only a handful of AZD1222 recipients. Across spike, vaccine-associated CD4 TCRs were found, dominant at 160-218 and 743-854.

Method: immunoSEQ multiplex PCR; TCRdb's copy keeps in-frame clones and lacks some. Of some 150,000 clones detected, 85% to 90% appear once; the ten largest clones hold 3.5% to 4.5%. CDR3 length: 16 amino acids. Germline V gene lookup returns CDR1 GTSNPN and CDR2 SVGIG (reference sequence). Trimming took 2 bases from V and 3 from J; bases not matched to a gene: 5. As regards this clone: Antigen unknown.

The clonotype originates from an adult who received the MenACWY meningococcal vaccine as a control. This rearrangement joins TRBV30 to TRBJ2-1; 12 bases agree with TRBD2. Specimen: peripheral blood, collected 28 days after the second dose of the MenACWY control vaccine. This CDR3 is CAWSQLAGGYYNEQFF. In DNA, the CDR3 is TGTGCCTGGAGTCAGCTAGCGGGAGGGTACTACAATGAGCAGTTCTTC.